The 27 T cell receptor beta chains given below trace back to one sample, sequenced in a study of cytomegalovirus exposure and HLA in healthy donors. The primer mix had 60 Vbeta and 13 Jbeta primers. TCRdb's copy holds only in-frame clones and misses some; the assay was immunoSEQ multiplex PCR. This table has under 200,000 clones, about 76% appearing once. Material: PBMCs. The receptors stem from a male donor in good health and CMV-seropositive.

In DNA, the CDR3 is TGTGCCAGCAGCCCGGGTGTGGCAGGGGCCGGGGAAAAACTGTTTTTT. It yields the protein CASSPGVAGAGEKLFF. This chain joins TRBV7-9 and TRBJ1-4; D possibly corresponds to TRBD1 (6 bases). Trimming pared 5 bases from V and 8 bases from J, leaving 21 bases between. In germline, CDR1 is SEHNR, CDR2 FQNEAQ (reference sequence). The CDR3 loop spans 16 amino acids. The full variable domain, with the rest looked up from reference TRBV7-9 and TRBJ1-4, is DTGVSQNPRHKITKRGQNVTFRCDPISEHNRLYWYRQTLGQGPEFLTYFQNEAQLEKSRLLSDRFSAERPKGSFSTLEIQRTEQGDSAMYLCASSPGVAGAGEKLFFGSGTQLSVL.

This rearrangement joins TRBV19 to TRBJ1-6; 7 bases fit TRBD1. V lost 3 bases, J lost 6 bases, and 5 bases stayed unmatched. CDR3 length: 15 amino acids. Germline assignment: CDR1 LNHDA and CDR2 SQIVND (reference sequence). Here the CDR3 reads CASSMATGVNSPLHF. CDR3 DNA: TGTGCCAGTAGTATGGCAACAGGGGTTAATTCACCCCTCCACTTT.

V usage is TRBV7-2 and J usage is TRBJ1-4, with D maybe TRBD1 (5 bases). Trimming stripped 5 bases from V and 2 bases from J, with 9 bases between. The CDR3 is 14 residues long. The germline V gene has CDR1 SGHTA and CDR2 FQGNSA. The CDR3 region has the DNA TGTGCCAGCAGCCCCCAGGGTACTAATGAAAAACTGTTTTTT. Encoded protein: CASSPQGTNEKLFF. Complete variable domain (other parts from reference TRBV7-2 and TRBJ1-4): GAGVSQSPSNKVTEKGKDVELRCDPISGHTALYWYRQSLGQGLEFLIYFQGNSAPDKSGLPSDRFSAERTGGSVSTLTIQRTQQEDSAVYLCASSPQGTNEKLFFGSGTQLSVL.

This sequence joins TRBV5-4 and TRBJ1-1; no clear D gene. The CDR3 has 15 amino acids. Trimming left V 4 bases short and J 0 bases short, with 13 bases between. Germline CDR1 reads SGHNT; CDR2 reads YYREEE (reference sequence). Written as DNA, the CDR3 is TGTGCCAGCAGCCCAGGAGGGCAGATGAACACTGAAGCTTTCTTT. This encodes CASSPGGQMNTEAFF.

This clone occurred a few times. The V gene is TRBV14, the J gene TRBJ2-1; 7 bases fit TRBD2. This CDR3 is 14 amino acids long. V was clipped by 3 bases and J by 12 bases; unmatched bases: 11. The germline V gene encodes CDR1 SGHDN and CDR2 FVKESK. The CDR3 nucleotides are TGTGCCAGCAGCCATAGGGAGGGTTCAAGGGGGCAGTTCTTC. Its protein is CASSHREGSRGQFF.

The chain uses TRBV5-4 and TRBJ2-3, with D uncertain. V was trimmed by 4 bases and J by 2 bases, leaving 14 bases between them. The CDR3 is made up of 15 amino acids. Germline V gives CDR1 SGHNT, CDR2 YYREEE (reference sequence). CDR3 loop: CASSLDASPTDTQYF. The CDR3, as DNA: TGTGCCAGCAGCCTGGATGCTAGTCCCACAGATACGCAGTATTTT.

This clone was counted once. The genes are TRBV10-3 and TRBJ1-4, with TRBD1 identical over 8 bases. CDR1 and CDR2 from the germline V gene are ENHRY and SYGVKD. This CDR3 has 16 amino acids. The V segment lost 0 bases and the J segment 3 bases; nucleotides outside the gene matches: 3. The CDR3 DNA is TGTGCCATCAGTGAGTCGCCGGGACAGGCTAATGAAAAACTGTTTTTT. Protein sequence: CAISESPGQANEKLFF.

This clone was detected only a few times. The chain is built from TRBV29-1 and TRBJ2-1; D uncertain. The germline gives CDR1 SQVTM, CDR2 ANQGSEA. Trimming cost V 7 bases and J 5 bases, with 12 bases left between them. This CDR3 comprises 12 residues. The CDR3 protein is CSGGPPNNEQFF. The CDR3 nucleotides are TGCAGCGGCGGCCCCCCCAACAATGAGCAGTTCTTC.

The chain links TRBV9 to TRBJ1-2; D is unclear. The CDR3 consists of 17 residues. The germline CDR1 and CDR2 sequences are SGDLS and YYNGEE. The ends were cut back, 4 bases at V and 0 bases at J, with 19 bases in the middle. CDR3 region: CASSPREPSNPNYGYTF. The DNA of the CDR3 is TGTGCCAGCAGCCCCCGGGAGCCAAGCAATCCTAACTATGGCTACACCTTC.

The chain has TRBV7-3 and TRBJ2-5; unclear D gene. CDR3 size: 13 residues. With 3 bases removed from V and 0 bases from J, the gap between germline ends came to 5 bases. Germline assignment: CDR1 SGHTA and CDR2 FQGTGA. The CDR3 coding sequence is TGTGCCAGCAGCTTGACATACCAAGAGACCCAGTACTTC. Its protein product is CASSLTYQETQYF.

The rearrangement uses TRBV5-6 and TRBJ2-5, with 10 bases lining up with TRBD2. Judging by the DNA end, TRBJ2-7 fits better; the J call may be wrong. This CDR3 spans 15 amino acids. Germline V gene lookup returns CDR1 SGHDT and CDR2 YYEEEE. Here the CDR3 DNA reads TGTGCCAGCAGCTTAGGAGCGGGGGGGCGATACGAGCAGTACTTC. Its translation is CASSLGAGGRYEQYF.

The V call is TRBV5-4, the J call TRBJ2-2, with no clear D. Germline loops: CDR1 SGHNT, CDR2 YYREEE (reference sequence). The ends were cut back, 5 bases at V and 0 bases at J, with 8 bases in the middle. CDR3 length: 14 residues. CDR3 DNA: TGTGCCAGCAGTCACTTTCCGAACACCGGGGAGCTGTTTTTT. Protein sequence: CASSHFPNTGELFF. The variable domain in full, with the rest retrieved from reference TRBV5-4 and TRBJ2-2, is ETGVTQSPTHLIKTRGQQVTLRCSSQSGHNTVSWYQQALGQGPQFIFQYYREEENGRGNFPPRFSGLQFPNYSSELNVNALELDDSALYLCASSHFPNTGELFFGEGSRLTVL.

The chain recombines TRBV6-5 with TRBJ2-2; TRBD2 agrees at 13 bases. J was trimmed by 5 bases and V by 7 bases; bases with no gene match: 1. The CDR3 consists of 14 residues. Germline V gene lookup returns CDR1 MNHEY and CDR2 SVGAGI. In DNA form, the CDR3 reads TGTGCCAGCAAGGGACTAGCGGGGACCGGGGAGCTGTTTTTT. Protein: CASKGLAGTGELFF.

The rearrangement joins TRBV4-2 to TRBJ1-1; possible D gene TRBD1, 5 bases. Germline CDR1 and CDR2: LGHNA and YNFKEQ. V was clipped by 5 bases and J by 1 base, with 11 bases between them. CDR3 length: 14 residues. The CDR3 DNA is TGTGCCAGCAGCTTACCGACAGAGAACACTGAAGCTTTCTTT. Its translation is CASSLPTENTEAFF.

The DNA for the CDR3 is TGTGCCAGCACCCACACAGGGAATCTGTACGAGCAGTACTTC. Translation: CASTHTGNLYEQYF. This chain joins TRBV5-8 and TRBJ2-5; possible D gene TRBD1, 6 bases. The closer fit of TRBJ2-7 to the DNA end suggests the J call may be wrong. Germline CDR1 and CDR2: SGHTS and YDEGEE. CDR3 length: 14 amino acids.

This clone occurred a few times. CDR3 protein: CASSQDEGDNSYEQYF. The CDR3 DNA reads as TGCGCCAGCAGCCAAGATGAAGGAGATAACTCCTACGAGCAGTACTTC. V gene TRBV4-3 combines with J gene TRBJ2-7, with D unclear. Between the trimmed V and J ends, which lost 0 bases and 0 bases, there was a span of 12 bases. CDR1 and CDR2 (germline): LGHNA, YSLEER. The CDR3 is made up of 16 amino acids.

This sequence joins TRBV9 and TRBJ2-1, with TRBD2 matching 8 bases. With 4 bases clipped from V and 3 bases from J, the junction kept 12 bases outside the gene matches. Germline V gene data show CDR1 as SGDLS and CDR2 as YYNGEE. The CDR3 sequence is 17 residues long. The CDR3 coding sequence is TGTGCCAGCAGCCCTCGAGCGGGGGCCCCAAACTACAATGAGCAGTTCTTC. Translating gives CASSPRAGAPNYNEQFF.

In nucleotides, the CDR3 is TGCGCCAGCAGCCCTCGGACAGGGGCCCTCTCTGGAAACACCATATATTTT. It translates to CASSPRTGALSGNTIYF. The rearrangement uses TRBV4-3 and TRBJ1-3, with TRBD1 matching 9 bases. CDR3 length equals 17 residues. Germline CDR1 is LGHNA and CDR2 is YSLEER. The J segment lost 0 bases and the V segment lost 4 bases, leaving 7 bases of the junction unmatched.

This sequence joins TRBV11-3 and TRBJ2-2; possibly TRBD1 for D (6 bases). The CDR3 contains 16 residues. Trimming took off 5 bases at V and 6 bases at J, with 19 bases between the two ends. Germline lookup yields CDR1 SGHNT and CDR2 YENEEA. In nucleotides, the CDR3 is TGTGCCAGCAGCGCTCGTGCTGGGGGCGCCGCCGGGGAGCTGTTTTTT. It codes for CASSARAGGAAGELFF.

This rearrangement joins TRBV5-1 to TRBJ1-1; TRBD1 agrees at 9 bases. The CDR3 consists of 15 residues. Per the germline V gene, CDR1 is SGHRS and CDR2 is YFSETQ. V shed 0 bases and J 4 bases; nucleotides not matched to a gene: 4. CDR3 protein: CASSLGDRVSTEAFF. The CDR3 coding sequence is TGCGCCAGCAGCTTGGGGGACAGGGTGAGCACTGAAGCTTTCTTT.

The rearrangement links TRBV6-1 to TRBJ1-1, with 10 bases aligning to TRBD1. The junction had 14 bases not matched to a gene; V was cut back by 3 bases and J by 4 bases. The CDR3 runs to 18 residues. Germline V lookup: CDR1 MNHNS, CDR2 SASEGT. The CDR3 region is CASSDPEGTGVWSTEAFF. The CDR3, as DNA: TGTGCCAGCAGTGACCCGGAGGGGACAGGGGTGTGGAGCACTGAAGCTTTCTTT.

At least ten counts were recorded for this clone. The chain uses TRBV10-3 and TRBJ2-6, with D perhaps matching TRBD1 (6 bases). Germline values: CDR1 ENHRY, CDR2 SYGVKD. Trimming took off 0 bases at V and 0 bases at J, with 6 bases between the two ends. The CDR3 is 16 amino acids. The CDR3 DNA is TGTGCCATCAGTGAGTCAGGGGGCTCTGGGGCCAACGTCCTGACTTTC. Translating it yields CAISESGGSGANVLTF.

This clone was seen once. This sequence joins TRBV6-5 and TRBJ2-7; 8 bases line up with TRBD1. Germline lookup yields CDR1 MNHEY and CDR2 SVGAGI. The CDR3 totals 14 residues. V was pared by 5 bases and J by 4 bases, with 7 bases of the junction left unmatched. CDR3 protein: CASSQGQGLYEQYF. DNA of the CDR3: TGTGCCAGCAGTCAAGGACAGGGTCTGTACGAGCAGTACTTC.

The rearrangement links TRBV9 to TRBJ1-4, with D possibly being TRBD1 (6 bases). Trimming shortened V by 0 bases and J by 5 bases, and 11 bases separated the two germline ends. Germline values: CDR1 SGDLS, CDR2 YYNGEE. This CDR3 contains 15 residues. Here the CDR3 DNA reads TGTGCCAGCAGCGTAGGTCCGGGGGGCAATGAAAAACTGTTTTTT. This encodes CASSVGPGGNEKLFF.

The chain recombines TRBV6-1 with TRBJ1-1, with D hard to call. The CDR3 has 14 amino acids. In germline, CDR1 is MNHNS, CDR2 SASEGT. Trimming shortened V by 0 bases and J by 5 bases, and 10 bases separated the two germline ends. CDR3 protein: CASSEAYGGTEAFF. The CDR3 bases are TGTGCCAGCAGTGAAGCATATGGCGGGACTGAAGCTTTCTTT.

In this sample, this clone turned up a few times. The rearrangement links TRBV6-1 to TRBJ1-2; D may be TRBD1 (6 bases). The length of the CDR3 is 14 residues. Trimming took off 7 bases at V and 7 bases at J, with 19 bases between the two ends. Germline values: CDR1 MNHNS, CDR2 SASEGT. This chain's CDR3 is CASTPPGTYSGYTF. DNA of the CDR3: TGTGCCAGCACACCCCCCGGGACATACAGTGGCTACACCTTC.

Only a few counts were recorded for this clone. This chain joins TRBV4-2 and TRBJ1-5; 8 bases align to TRBD1. Trimming took 2 bases from V and 5 from J; bases not matched to a gene: 5. This CDR3 region has 15 residues. Germline loops: CDR1 LGHNA, CDR2 YNFKEQ. The CDR3 sequence is CASSQHDRGYQPQHF. CDR3 in DNA: TGTGCCAGCAGCCAACACGACAGGGGATATCAGCCCCAGCATTTT.